The 5 T cell receptor beta chains given below trace back to one sample, sequenced in a study of beta chain features in type 1 diabetes. Isolated RNA was reverse transcribed in full, so expressed TCRB transcripts were sequenced. Assay used: immunoSEQ multiplex PCR; TCRdb lists only in-frame clones, some missing. The table includes around 300,000 clones, approximately 8% detected once. Sequenced sample: central memory CD4+ T cells from blood. Receptor source: a woman between 18 and 29 years old in good health.

This clone has just a few counts. The chain joins TRBV7-2 to TRBJ2-5; no clear D. V was pared by 3 bases and J by 3 bases, with 5 bases between. Germline V CDR1 and CDR2: SGHTA, FQGNSA. This CDR3 comprises 12 residues. The CDR3 protein is CASSFTEETQYF. The CDR3 DNA reads as TGTGCCAGCAGCTTTACAGAAGAGACCCAGTACTTC.

The chain recombines TRBV7-6 with TRBJ1-1; D ambiguous. Trimming shortened V by 1 base and J by 2 bases, and 11 bases separated the two germline ends. This CDR3 is 15 amino acids long. From germline, CDR1 is SGHVS and CDR2 FNYEAQ. CDR3 region: CASSLGAAINTEAFF. The CDR3, as DNA: TGTGCCAGCAGCTTAGGGGCAGCTATTAACACTGAAGCTTTCTTT.

This clone was found a few times. The V and J genes are TRBV11-2 and TRBJ1-1; 10 bases agree with TRBD1. Losses at the gene ends were 6 bases for V and 2 bases for J; bases not matched to a gene: 6. Germline-derived CDR1 and CDR2 are SGHAT and FQNNGV. CDR3 size: 15 residues. CDR3 region: CASRGTGVGNTEAFF. CDR3 bases: TGTGCCAGCAGGGGGACAGGGGTAGGAAACACTGAAGCTTTCTTT.

This clone turned up a few times. The rearrangement links TRBV7-2 to TRBJ2-7; unclear D gene. The CDR3 has 12 residues. V was clipped by 5 bases and J by 7 bases, with 12 bases between them. CDR1 is SGHTA and CDR2 is FQGNSA in the germline V gene. The CDR3 region is CASSLTLWEQYF. CDR3 sequence (DNA): TGTGCCAGCAGCCTCACGTTATGGGAGCAGTACTTC.

This clone showed up just a few times. The CDR3 loop is CASSGQINSNQPQHF. The DNA of the CDR3 is TGTGCCAGCAGTGGTCAGATAAATAGCAATCAGCCCCAGCATTTT. The rearrangement uses TRBV2 and TRBJ1-5, with unresolved D. Germline CDR1 and CDR2: SNHLY and FYNNEI. V was cut by 4 bases and J by 0 bases, with 10 bases left in between. The CDR3 totals 15 residues.